These 15 T cell receptor beta chains were all obtained from the same sample, sequenced in a study of control samples from healthy donors and cancer patients. Here immunoSEQ multiplex PCR was the method, and the copy in TCRdb shows in-frame clones only, minus some. Here the sample spans around 6,000 clones, over 55% being singletons. Sequenced: formalin-fixed, paraffin-embedded tissue. The receptor set was obtained from a male donor with melanoma.

The chain combines TRBV7-8 with TRBJ1-2, with unresolved D. The CDR3 consists of 18 residues. Trimming left V 1 base short and J 3 bases short, with 21 bases between. Germline CDR1 and CDR2: SGHVS and FQNEAQ. The CDR3 DNA reads TGTGCCAGCAGCTTAGTTGGGCCTTCCCGTCAAGCCCACTATGGCTACACCTTC. It is translated as CASSLVGPSRQAHYGYTF.

This chain uses TRBV5-1 with TRBJ2-7; D is unresolved. V gave up 0 bases and J gave up 0 bases, with 7 bases separating them. This CDR3 has 14 amino acids. Germline CDR1 SGHRS, CDR2 YFSETQ. CDR3 sequence reads: CASSLGGGSYEQYF. The CDR3 DNA reads as TGCGCCAGCAGCTTGGGAGGCGGCTCCTACGAGCAGTACTTC.

The gene calls are TRBV6-5 and TRBJ2-1; D call uncertain. Germline CDR1 and CDR2: MNHEY and SVGAGI. The CDR3 runs to 14 residues. Trimming cost V 1 base and J 3 bases, with 7 bases left between them. CDR3: CASSYYENYNEQFF. The CDR3 coding sequence is TGTGCCAGCAGTTACTATGAGAACTACAATGAGCAGTTCTTC.

This chain uses TRBV13 with TRBJ2-1; 12 bases agree with TRBD2. The CDR3 length is 15 residues. With 5 bases clipped from V and 10 bases from J, the junction kept 9 bases outside the gene matches. CDR1 PRHDT and CDR2 FYEKMQ come from the germline V gene (reference sequence). CDR3 DNA sequence: TGTGCCAGCAGCGTCGGACTAGCGGGAATTGGGGAGCAGTTCTTC. Its translation is CASSVGLAGIGEQFF.

This rearrangement joins TRBV3-1 (or the pseudogene TRBV3-2) to TRBJ1-6, with D perhaps matching TRBD1 (5 bases). V was shortened by 5 bases and J by 10 bases, with 9 bases between the two germline ends. This CDR3 is 12 amino acids long. Germline CDR1 and CDR2: LGHDT and YNNKEL (reference sequence). The CDR3 DNA is TGTGCCAGCAGCGAAACAGGCTCACCCCTCCACTTT. It translates to CASSETGSPLHF.

Judged by abundance, this clone is large. V gene TRBV7-9 combines with J gene TRBJ2-3; 10 bases line up with TRBD1. Germline CDR1 and CDR2: SEHNR and FQNEAQ (reference sequence). This CDR3 has 15 amino acids. V trimming: 5 bases; J trimming: 1 base; junction bases outside the gene matches: 3. The CDR3 sequence is CASSPGTGGTDTQYF. In nucleotides, the CDR3 is TGTGCCAGCAGCCCCGGGACAGGGGGCACAGATACGCAGTATTTT.

The V and J genes are TRBV5-4 and TRBJ2-2, with D perhaps TRBD1 (6 bases). CDR3 length equals 14 residues. Trimming shortened V by 0 bases and J by 7 bases, and 10 bases separated the two germline ends. CDR1 and CDR2 from the germline V gene are SGHNT and YYREEE (reference sequence). The chain's CDR3 is CASSLEQGYGELFF. As DNA, the CDR3 is TGTGCCAGCAGCTTGGAGCAGGGGTACGGGGAGCTGTTTTTT.

In this sample, this clone is large. The rearrangement uses TRBV3-1 (or the pseudogene TRBV3-2) and TRBJ1-5; D gene ambiguous. The CDR3 has 14 amino acids. Trimming pared 3 bases from V and 5 bases from J, leaving 11 bases between. CDR1 is LGHDT, CDR2 YNNKEL, per germline (reference sequence). CDR3 nucleotides: TGTGCCAGCAGCCAGATGATTGGGGATCAGCCCCAGCATTTT. Its protein product is CASSQMIGDQPQHF.

The rearrangement uses TRBV7-6 and TRBJ2-1; 11 nucleotides match TRBD2. Germline lookup yields CDR1 SGHVS and CDR2 FNYEAQ. The junction had 5 bases not matched to a gene; V was cut back by 5 bases and J by 2 bases. This CDR3 region has 16 residues. The CDR3 DNA sequence: TGTGCCAGCAGCGTTACTAGCGGGAGTGCCTACAATGAGCAGTTCTTC. Translated, it gives CASSVTSGSAYNEQFF.

V and J are TRBV7-9 and TRBJ2-4; D is perhaps TRBD1 (6 bases). The germline CDR1 and CDR2 sequences are SEHNR and FQNEAQ (reference sequence). Between the trimmed V and J ends, which lost 2 bases and 12 bases, there was a span of 8 bases. The CDR3 is 11 residues long. CDR3 nucleotides: TGTGCCAGCAGCTTAATGGGACATCAGTACTTC. It codes for CASSLMGHQYF.

V and J are TRBV11-3 and TRBJ2-6; no clear D gene. The CDR3 is made up of 17 amino acids. V was trimmed by 5 bases and J by 0 bases, leaving 14 bases between them. Germline V gene lookup returns CDR1 SGHNT and CDR2 YENEEA. CDR3 sequence reads: CASSHTASFSGANVLTF. The CDR3 coding sequence is TGTGCCAGCAGCCATACCGCCTCCTTCTCTGGGGCCAACGTCCTGACTTTC.

The V call is TRBV29-1, the J call TRBJ1-2, with TRBD1 as a possible D gene (6 bases). Germline V gives CDR1 SQVTM, CDR2 ANQGSEA. V was pared by 6 bases and J by 2 bases, with 10 bases between. The length of the CDR3 is 12 residues. The DNA for the CDR3 is TGCAGCGTCGGTACAGGGAACTATGGCTACACCTTC. Translated, it gives CSVGTGNYGYTF.

The chain combines TRBV9 with TRBJ2-1, with 11 bases aligning to TRBD2. Germline CDR1 SGDLS, CDR2 YYNGEE. The CDR3 spans 17 residues. The junction had 7 bases not matched to a gene; V was cut back by 0 bases and J by 5 bases. CDR3 DNA sequence: TGTGCCAGCAGCGTAGAAGGCGGGACTAGCGGCCACAATGAGCAGTTCTTC. Translation gives CASSVEGGTSGHNEQFF.

The chain has TRBV10-3 and TRBJ2-3, with TRBD2 identical over 7 bases. The V gene's germline CDR1 is ENHRY and CDR2 SYGVKD. This CDR3 comprises 13 residues. V lost 6 bases and J lost 6; bases outside the gene matches: 6. Here the CDR3 reads CAISRTSSDTQYF. The DNA for the CDR3 is TGTGCCATCAGCCGGACTAGTTCGGATACGCAGTATTTT.

The V and J genes are TRBV2 and TRBJ1-1; TRBD1 is a possible D gene (6 bases). This CDR3 has 14 amino acids. Trimming pared 2 bases from V and 5 bases from J, leaving 12 bases between. Germline V gives CDR1 SNHLY, CDR2 FYNNEI. CDR3 sequence: CASSEQGMGTEAFF. The DNA of the CDR3 is TGTGCCAGCAGTGAACAGGGGATGGGGACTGAAGCTTTCTTT.